The 14 T cell receptor beta chains below were found in one sample sequenced in a study of CD8+CD57+ T cells in acquired aplastic anemia. Genomic DNA served as template for TCR beta VDJ and CDR3 profiling. Each CDR3 protein is one row after TCRdb ran MiXCR on the reads. The sample has some 140,000 distinct CDR3 sequences; around two fifths are singletons. Input material: sorted CD4+, CD8+, or CD8+CD57+ T cells (not recorded which) from PBMCs. The receptors originated from a human donor in good health, serving as a control.

In this sample, this clonotype turned up many times. This chain joins TRBV6-1 and TRBJ1-2; 7 nucleotides agree with TRBD1. Germline V gives CDR1 MNHNS, CDR2 SASEGT. This CDR3 comprises 12 residues. Trimming at V came to 4 bases and at J to 4 bases, leaving 0 bases not matched to a gene. The CDR3 sequence: CASSGDSYGYTF. The DNA for the CDR3 is TGTGCCAGCAGTGGGGACAGCTATGGCTACACCTTC.

This clonotype was recorded many times. The V and J genes are TRBV19 and TRBJ1-5, with 7 bases aligning to TRBD1. The CDR3 has 13 residues. Germline assignment: CDR1 LNHDA and CDR2 SQIVND (reference sequence). V shed 6 bases and J 5 bases; nucleotides not matched to a gene: 4. CDR3 amino acids: CASRLTGHQPQHF. CDR3 in DNA: TGTGCCAGTAGATTGACAGGGCATCAGCCCCAGCATTTT.

This clonotype was counted at least ten times. The chain uses TRBV12-3 or TRBV12-4 and TRBJ1-3; D is possibly TRBD1 (6 bases). Trimming cost V 6 bases and J 9 bases, with 12 bases left between them. The CDR3 runs 12 residues. The CDR3 nucleotides are TGTGCCAGCAGGACTGAGGGGGTCACCATATATTTT. Its translation: CASRTEGVTIYF.

This clonotype was found a few times. The chain links TRBV2 to TRBJ2-1; 14 bases fit TRBD2. The CDR3 length is 18 residues. The trim removed 5 bases at V and 0 bases at J, leaving 6 bases unmatched. Germline CDR1 is SNHLY and CDR2 is FYNNEI. CDR3 nucleotides: TGTGCCAGCAGTACCGGGACTAGCGGGAGTAGCTCCTACAATGAGCAGTTCTTC. Translated: CASSTGTSGSSSYNEQFF. Together with reference TRBV2 and TRBJ2-1, the CDR3 gives the full variable domain: EPEVTQTPSHQVTQMGQEVILRCVPISNHLYFYWYRQILGQKVEFLVSFYNNEISEKSEIFDDQFSVERPDGSNFTLKIRSTKLEDSAMYFCASSTGTSGSSSYNEQFFGPGTRLTVL.

Comment on this clonotype: A much larger clone differs from this one at a single base, so this may be a read error. The chain couples TRBV6-1 to TRBJ1-6, with 9 bases identical to TRBD1. V was pared by 8 bases and J by 7 bases, with 12 bases of the junction left unmatched. CDR3 size: 16 residues. Germline V lookup: CDR1 MNHNS, CDR2 SASEGT. This CDR3 is CASRTTGGARNSPLHF. As DNA, the CDR3 is TGTGCCAGCCGTACTACAGGGGGCGCAAGGAATTCACCCCTCCACTTT.

The chain combines TRBV15 with TRBJ2-3, with unresolved D. The germline V and J ends were trimmed by 0 bases and 6 bases, with 1 base remaining between them. The CDR3 is 11 residues long. CDR1 and CDR2 from the germline V gene are LNHNV and YYDKDF (reference sequence). The CDR3 region is CATSRDDTQYF. The CDR3 DNA reads as TGTGCCACCAGCAGAGATGATACGCAGTATTTT.

This clonotype was seen a handful of times. This chain uses TRBV24-1 with TRBJ2-3, with 7 bases identical to TRBD1. Germline CDR1 and CDR2: KGHDR and SFDVKD. There are 15 residues in the CDR3. V lost 2 bases, J lost 2 bases, and 3 bases stayed unmatched. For the CDR3, the DNA is TGTGCCACCAGTGATTCCGGACAGGTCACAGATACGCAGTATTTT. Its protein is CATSDSGQVTDTQYF.

This clonotype was detected many times. The gene calls are TRBV19 and TRBJ1-1; D not certain. The CDR3 is 13 residues long. Trimming pared 1 base from V and 5 bases from J, leaving 8 bases between. The germline V gene has CDR1 LNHDA and CDR2 SQIVND (reference sequence). Written as DNA, the CDR3 is TGTGCCAGTAGTATAGGAGGCGCGACTGAAGCTTTCTTT. Translation: CASSIGGATEAFF.

This clonotype has a count of ten or more. The chain uses TRBV6-1 and TRBJ1-1; D remains ambiguous. This CDR3 is built from 16 residues. V was shortened by 0 bases and J by 3 bases, with 14 bases between the two germline ends. CDR1 is MNHNS and CDR2 is SASEGT in the germline V gene. The CDR3 loop is CASSEASTTPHTEAFF. The CDR3 DNA follows: TGTGCCAGCAGTGAAGCATCGACAACCCCGCACACTGAAGCTTTCTTT.

Comments on this clonotype: This may be a read error: a much more frequent sequence differs by one nucleotide. The chain couples TRBV10-3 to TRBJ1-2; no definite D call. CDR3 length equals 14 residues. Germline CDR1 is ENHRY and CDR2 is SYGVKD. V gave up 5 bases and J gave up 0 bases, with 10 bases separating them. The CDR3 sequence: CAISPPGPNYGYTF. The CDR3 nucleotides are TGTGCCATCAGTCCGCCCGGACCTAACTATGGCTACACCTTC.

This clonotype was recorded many times. The chain joins TRBV15 to TRBJ2-1; D remains ambiguous. The CDR3 has 12 residues. With 4 bases removed from V and 5 bases from J, the gap between germline ends came to 6 bases. Germline V CDR1 and CDR2: LNHNV, YYDKDF (reference sequence). CDR3 region: CATSTDNNEQFF. CDR3 sequence (DNA): TGTGCCACCAGCACCGATAACAATGAGCAGTTCTTC.

The chain is built from TRBV10-3 and TRBJ2-2, with 7 bases lining up with TRBD1. Trimming cost V 6 bases and J 2 bases; bases outside gene matches: 9. The CDR3 is 16 amino acids. Germline-derived CDR1 and CDR2 are ENHRY and SYGVKD. Written as DNA, the CDR3 is TGTGCCATCAGGACGACAGGGACGGAAAACACCGGGGAGCTGTTTTTT. Translating it yields CAIRTTGTENTGELFF.

In its sample, this clonotype was seen a few times. The chain combines TRBV7-9 with TRBJ2-1; weak D call: TRBD2 (6 bases). From germline, CDR1 is SEHNR and CDR2 FQNEAQ (reference sequence). Trimming took off 5 bases at V and 6 bases at J, with 11 bases between the two ends. There are 13 residues in the CDR3. The DNA for the CDR3 is TGTGCCAGCAGCCCCGGACTATTCAATGAGCAGTTCTTC. Its translation is CASSPGLFNEQFF.

The chain couples TRBV20-1 to TRBJ2-3; D gene uncertain. CDR1 and CDR2 (germline): DFQATT, SNEGSKA (reference sequence). This CDR3 spans 12 amino acids. Trimming stripped 1 base from V and 11 bases from J, with 13 bases between. DNA of the CDR3: TGCAGTGCTAGAGTTGAGTCTAAGGGGCAGTATTTT. As protein: CSARVESKGQYF.